This T cell receptor (beta chain) was sequenced in a study of OX40 agonist ivuxolimab in advanced cancers. Looking at the study overall: Patients were infused with ivuxolimab every 2 weeks at 0.01 to 10 mg/kg. General study findings and limits: Clonal expansion among partial responders at 0.1-3.0 mg/kg ranked near the lowest.

For this clone: The antigen is not known.

The CDR3 totals 17 residues. CDR1 is MNHEY and CDR2 is SMNVEV in the germline V gene (reference sequence). The V and J ends lost 5 bases and 2 bases, in that order; junction bases with no gene match: 12. Clones were sequenced by immunoSEQ multiplex PCR, and TCRdb holds only the in-frame ones, with some missing. The sample lists about 31,000 clones, 75% to 90% occurring once. The sample here was CD4+ or CD8+ T cells sorted from blood, taken in a trial of the OX40 agonist ivuxolimab. The receptor's source is an adult with an advanced solid tumor such as melanoma, head and neck, liver or kidney cancer. The chain joins TRBV27 to TRBJ2-1; 7 bases fit TRBD2. The CDR3 DNA sequence: TGTGCCAGCAGTCCCCAGACGGGGGAGGGCCCCTACAATGAGCAGTTCTTC. As protein: CASSPQTGEGPYNEQFF.